This T cell receptor (beta chain) derives from a study of CD8 T cells in ankylosing spondylitis. Study-level findings and limits: Clones tied to disease were said to be significantly enriched in matched ankylosing spondylitis synovial fluid. One TCR beta motif, made up of several highly homologous variants, appeared characteristic of ankylosing spondylitis blood.

This clonotype was recorded at least ten times. Its antigen is unknown. Each CDR3 protein is one row after TCRdb ran MiXCR on the 5' RACE reads. The sample has about 160,000 distinct CDR3 sequences; around 20% are singletons. The CDR3 length is 16 residues. The ends lost 0 bases at V and 1 base at J; junction bases unmatched: 5. CDR1 and CDR2 from the germline V gene are DFQATT and SNEGSKA (reference sequence). The chain recombines TRBV20-1 with TRBJ2-3; TRBD2 aligns across 9 bases. Sequencing used blood, either unsorted or a sorted T cell fraction (not recorded which). This receptor was identified in a male donor with ankylosing spondylitis or in good health (not recorded which). The CDR3: CSARDSGSSGTDTQYF. CDR3 coding DNA: TGCAGTGCTAGAGATAGCGGGAGCAGTGGCACAGATACGCAGTATTTT.